Below, one T cell receptor (beta chain) is given with its context. The data originate from a study of blood T cell repertoires in COVID-19. Method: immunoSEQ multiplex PCR; TCRdb's copy keeps in-frame clones and lacks some. Seen here are fewer than 300,000 clones, just over 85% observed once, and the top ten hold around 10%. Input material: peripheral blood. The clonotype originates from a man between 50 and 59 years old with COVID-19, enrolled during active disease.

CDR3 in amino acids: CASSQRDFGSPLHF. The CDR3 nucleotides read TGTGCCAGCAGCCAACGGGACTTTGGTTCACCCCTCCACTTT. The rearrangement uses TRBV4-2 and TRBJ1-6; a possible D gene is TRBD1 (5 bases). The CDR3 is 14 residues long. Trimming took off 2 bases at V and 9 bases at J, with 11 bases between the two ends. Germline V gene lookup returns CDR1 LGHNA and CDR2 YNFKEQ.